This T cell receptor beta chain came from a study of blood T cell repertoires in COVID-19. Original data processing: Using reference gene primer amplification, nucleated cell counts were estimated. TCRdb's table, derived via immunoSEQ multiplex PCR, lists solely in-frame clones and lacks some. D and trimming come from the DNA, and the V and J calls and clone size come from that table. The sample contains hundreds of thousands of clones, about 87% of which appear only once. Those enrolled in Seattle joined during active infection and were followed longitudinally afterward. This clonotype originated in a woman in her 70s with COVID-19, enrolled during active disease. Sequencing was done on a sample of peripheral blood.

In DNA form, the CDR3 reads TGTGCCAGCAGTTACTTTTCCCGAGAGATCCGAGAGACCCAGTACTTC. This translates into CASSYFSREIRETQYF. This chain links TRBV6-2 or TRBV6-3 with TRBJ2-5; no reliable D call. Trimming removed 1 base from V and 4 bases from J, with 16 bases in between. Germline V gene data show CDR1 as MNHEY and CDR2 as SVGEGT. There are 16 residues in the CDR3.